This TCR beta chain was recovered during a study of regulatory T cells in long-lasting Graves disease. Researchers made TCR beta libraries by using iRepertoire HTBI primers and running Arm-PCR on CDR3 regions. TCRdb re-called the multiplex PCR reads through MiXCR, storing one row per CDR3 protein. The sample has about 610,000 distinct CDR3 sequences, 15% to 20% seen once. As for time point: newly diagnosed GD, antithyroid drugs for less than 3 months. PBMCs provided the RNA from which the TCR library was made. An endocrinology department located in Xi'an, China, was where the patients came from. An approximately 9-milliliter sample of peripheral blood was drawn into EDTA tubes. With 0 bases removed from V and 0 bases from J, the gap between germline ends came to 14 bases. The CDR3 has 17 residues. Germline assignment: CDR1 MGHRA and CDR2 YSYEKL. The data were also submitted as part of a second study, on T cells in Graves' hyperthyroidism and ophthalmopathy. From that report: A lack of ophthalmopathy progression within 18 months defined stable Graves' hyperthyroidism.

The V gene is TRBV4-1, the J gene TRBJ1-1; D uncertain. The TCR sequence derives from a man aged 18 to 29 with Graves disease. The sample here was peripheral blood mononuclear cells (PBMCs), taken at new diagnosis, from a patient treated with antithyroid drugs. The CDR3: CASSQESRRGLNTEAFF. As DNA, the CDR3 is TGCGCCAGCAGCCAAGAATCCAGGAGAGGCCTGAACACTGAAGCTTTCTTT.